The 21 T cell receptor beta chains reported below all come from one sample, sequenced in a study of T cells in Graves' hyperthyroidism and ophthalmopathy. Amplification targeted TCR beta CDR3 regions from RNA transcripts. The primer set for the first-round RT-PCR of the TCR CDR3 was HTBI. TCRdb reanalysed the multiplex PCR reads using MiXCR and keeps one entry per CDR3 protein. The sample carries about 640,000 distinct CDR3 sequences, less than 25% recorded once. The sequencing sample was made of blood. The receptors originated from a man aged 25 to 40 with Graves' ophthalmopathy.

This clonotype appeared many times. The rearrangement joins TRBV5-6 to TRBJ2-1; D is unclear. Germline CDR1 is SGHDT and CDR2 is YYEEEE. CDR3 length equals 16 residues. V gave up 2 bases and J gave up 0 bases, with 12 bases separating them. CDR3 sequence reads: CASSLVGRNSYNEQFF. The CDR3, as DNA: TGTGCCAGCAGCTTAGTCGGCCGCAACTCCTACAATGAGCAGTTCTTC.

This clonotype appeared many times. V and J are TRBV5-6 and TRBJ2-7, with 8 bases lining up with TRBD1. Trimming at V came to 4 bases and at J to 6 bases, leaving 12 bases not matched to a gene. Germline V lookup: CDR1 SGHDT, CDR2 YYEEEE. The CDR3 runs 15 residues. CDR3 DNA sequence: TGTGCCAGCAGCCCCGGATTGGCAGGGGGCGTCGAGCAGTACTTC. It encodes CASSPGLAGGVEQYF.

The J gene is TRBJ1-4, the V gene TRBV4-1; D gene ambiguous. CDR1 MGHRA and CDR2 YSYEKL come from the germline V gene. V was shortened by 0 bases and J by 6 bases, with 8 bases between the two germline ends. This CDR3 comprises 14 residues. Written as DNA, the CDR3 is TGCGCCAGCAGCCAAGATCTTGGGGATGAAAAACTGTTTTTT. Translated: CASSQDLGDEKLFF.

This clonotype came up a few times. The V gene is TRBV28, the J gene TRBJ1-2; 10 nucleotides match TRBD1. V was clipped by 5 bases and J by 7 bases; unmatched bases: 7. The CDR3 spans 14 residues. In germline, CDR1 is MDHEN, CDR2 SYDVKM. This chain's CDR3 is CASSRGQGLRGYTF. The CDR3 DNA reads TGTGCCAGCAGTAGGGGACAGGGGCTGCGTGGCTACACCTTC.

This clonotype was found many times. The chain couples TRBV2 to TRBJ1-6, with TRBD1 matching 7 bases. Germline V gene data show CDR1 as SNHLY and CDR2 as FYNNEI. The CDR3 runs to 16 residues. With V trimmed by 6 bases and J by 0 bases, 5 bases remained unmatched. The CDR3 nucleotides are TGTGCCAGCAGCCCGACAGGGAGCTCCTATAATTCACCCCTCCACTTT. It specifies CASSPTGSSYNSPLHF. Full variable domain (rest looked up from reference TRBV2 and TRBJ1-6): EPEVTQTPSHQVTQMGQEVILRCVPISNHLYFYWYRQILGQKVEFLVSFYNNEISEKSEIFDDQFSVERPDGSNFTLKIRSTKLEDSAMYFCASSPTGSSYNSPLHFGNGTRLTVT.

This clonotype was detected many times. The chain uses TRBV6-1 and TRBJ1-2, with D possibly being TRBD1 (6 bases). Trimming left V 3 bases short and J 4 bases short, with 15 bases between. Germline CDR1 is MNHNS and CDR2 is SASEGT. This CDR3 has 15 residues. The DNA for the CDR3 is TGTGCCAGCAGTGAGACACAGGGAGGAGGCTATGGCTACACCTTC. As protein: CASSETQGGGYGYTF.

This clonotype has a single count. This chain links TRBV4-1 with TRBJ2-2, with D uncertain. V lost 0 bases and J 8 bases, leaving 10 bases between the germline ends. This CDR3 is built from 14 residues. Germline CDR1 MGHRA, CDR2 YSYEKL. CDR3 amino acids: CASSQEAGPGELFF. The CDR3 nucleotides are TGCGCCAGCAGCCAAGAGGCCGGTCCGGGGGAGCTGTTTTTT.

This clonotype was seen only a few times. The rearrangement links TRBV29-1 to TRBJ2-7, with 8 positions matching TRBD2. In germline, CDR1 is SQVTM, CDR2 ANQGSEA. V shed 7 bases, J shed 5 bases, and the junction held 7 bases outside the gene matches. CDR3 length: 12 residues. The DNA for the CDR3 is TGCAGCGGGCGGGAGGTCGGCGACGAGCAGTACTTC. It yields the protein CSGREVGDEQYF.

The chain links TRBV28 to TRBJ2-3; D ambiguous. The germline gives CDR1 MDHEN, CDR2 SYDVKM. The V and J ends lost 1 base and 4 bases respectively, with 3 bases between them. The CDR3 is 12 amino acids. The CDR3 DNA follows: TGTGCCAGCAGTTTATTGTCAGATACGCAGTATTTT. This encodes CASSLLSDTQYF.

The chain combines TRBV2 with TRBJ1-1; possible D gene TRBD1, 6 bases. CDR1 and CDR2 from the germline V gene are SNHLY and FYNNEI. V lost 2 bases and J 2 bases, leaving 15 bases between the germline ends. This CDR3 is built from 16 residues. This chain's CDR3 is CASSETQGSFNTEAFF. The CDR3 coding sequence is TGTGCCAGCAGTGAAACACAGGGATCTTTTAACACTGAAGCTTTCTTT.

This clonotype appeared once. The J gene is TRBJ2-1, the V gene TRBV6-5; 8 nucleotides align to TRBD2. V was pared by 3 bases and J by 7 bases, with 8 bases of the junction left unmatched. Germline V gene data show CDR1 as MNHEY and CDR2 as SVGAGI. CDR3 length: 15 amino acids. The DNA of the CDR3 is TGTGCCAGCAGTTATTTGCGGGAGGTTAAGAATGAGCAGTTCTTC. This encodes CASSYLREVKNEQFF.

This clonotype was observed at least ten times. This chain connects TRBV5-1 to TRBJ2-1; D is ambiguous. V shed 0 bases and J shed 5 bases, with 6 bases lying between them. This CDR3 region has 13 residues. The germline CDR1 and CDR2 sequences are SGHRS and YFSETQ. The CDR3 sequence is CASSLGRNNEQFF. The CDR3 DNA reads TGCGCCAGCAGCTTGGGACGGAACAATGAGCAGTTCTTC.

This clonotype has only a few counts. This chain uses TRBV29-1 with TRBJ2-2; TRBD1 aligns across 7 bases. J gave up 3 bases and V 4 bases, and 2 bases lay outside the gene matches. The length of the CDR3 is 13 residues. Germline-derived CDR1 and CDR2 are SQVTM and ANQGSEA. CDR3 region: CSVVGGYTGELFF. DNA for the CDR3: TGCAGCGTTGTAGGGGGCTACACCGGGGAGCTGTTTTTT.

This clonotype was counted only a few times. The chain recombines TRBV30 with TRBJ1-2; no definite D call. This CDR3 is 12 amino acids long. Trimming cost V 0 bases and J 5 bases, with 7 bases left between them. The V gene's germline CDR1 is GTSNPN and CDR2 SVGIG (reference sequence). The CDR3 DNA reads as TGTGCCTGGAGTGTCTCACGGTATGGCTACACCTTC. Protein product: CAWSVSRYGYTF.

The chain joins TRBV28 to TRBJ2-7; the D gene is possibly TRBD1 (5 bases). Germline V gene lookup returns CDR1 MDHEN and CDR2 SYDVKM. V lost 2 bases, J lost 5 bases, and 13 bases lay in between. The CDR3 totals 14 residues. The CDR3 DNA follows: TGTGCCAGCAGTTTAGGATTAGGGGCCGACGAGCAGTACTTC. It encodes CASSLGLGADEQYF.

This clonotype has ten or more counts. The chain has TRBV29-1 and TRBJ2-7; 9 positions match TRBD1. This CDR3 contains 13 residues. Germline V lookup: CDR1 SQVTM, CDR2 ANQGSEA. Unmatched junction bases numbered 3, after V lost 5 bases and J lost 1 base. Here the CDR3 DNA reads TGCAGCGTTACAGGGGGCGCATCCTACGAGCAGTACTTC. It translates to CSVTGGASYEQYF.

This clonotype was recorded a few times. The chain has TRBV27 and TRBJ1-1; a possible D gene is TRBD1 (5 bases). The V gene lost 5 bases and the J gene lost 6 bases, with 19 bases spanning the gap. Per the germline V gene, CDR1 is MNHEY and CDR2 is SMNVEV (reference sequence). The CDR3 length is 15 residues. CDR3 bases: TGTGCCAGCAGTCCTCGGACAAGTTTCTTAGCTGAAGCTTTCTTT. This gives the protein CASSPRTSFLAEAFF.

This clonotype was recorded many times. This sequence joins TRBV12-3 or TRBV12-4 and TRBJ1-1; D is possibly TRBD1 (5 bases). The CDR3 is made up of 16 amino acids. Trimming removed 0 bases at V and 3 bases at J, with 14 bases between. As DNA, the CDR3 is TGTGCCAGCAGTTTAGCGGGGAGGGGCCCATACACTGAAGCTTTCTTT. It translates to CASSLAGRGPYTEAFF.

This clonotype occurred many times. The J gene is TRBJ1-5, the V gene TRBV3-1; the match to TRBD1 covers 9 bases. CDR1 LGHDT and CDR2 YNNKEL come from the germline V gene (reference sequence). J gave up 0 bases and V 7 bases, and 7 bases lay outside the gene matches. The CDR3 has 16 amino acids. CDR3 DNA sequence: TGTGCCAGCACCCGGGGACAGGGCTATAGCAATCAGCCCCAGCATTTT. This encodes CASTRGQGYSNQPQHF.

CDR3 nucleotide sequence: TGCAGTGCTAGGGTGGTCGGGGATACGCAGTATTTT. Translation gives CSARVVGDTQYF. This rearrangement joins TRBV20-1 to TRBJ2-3; the D is unclear. The CDR3 loop spans 12 amino acids. Germline loops: CDR1 DFQATT, CDR2 SNEGSKA (reference sequence). The ends were cut back, 3 bases at V and 6 bases at J, with 10 bases in the middle.

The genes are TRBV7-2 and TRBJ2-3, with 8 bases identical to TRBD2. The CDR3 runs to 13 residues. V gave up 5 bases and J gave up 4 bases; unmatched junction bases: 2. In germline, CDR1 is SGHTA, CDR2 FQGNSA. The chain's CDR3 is CASSREGPDTQYF. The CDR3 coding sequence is TGTGCCAGCAGCCGGGAGGGCCCAGATACGCAGTATTTT.